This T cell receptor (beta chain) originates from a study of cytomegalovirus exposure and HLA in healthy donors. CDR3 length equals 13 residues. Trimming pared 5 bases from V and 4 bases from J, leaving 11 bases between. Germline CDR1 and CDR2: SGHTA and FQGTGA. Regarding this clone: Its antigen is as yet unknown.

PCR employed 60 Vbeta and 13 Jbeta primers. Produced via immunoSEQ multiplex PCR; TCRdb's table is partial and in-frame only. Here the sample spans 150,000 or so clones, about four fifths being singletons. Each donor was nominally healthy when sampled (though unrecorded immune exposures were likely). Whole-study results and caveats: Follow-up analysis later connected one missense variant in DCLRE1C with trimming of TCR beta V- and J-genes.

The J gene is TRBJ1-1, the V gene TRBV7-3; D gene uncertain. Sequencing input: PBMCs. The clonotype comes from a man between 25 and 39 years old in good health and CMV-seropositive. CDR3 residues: CASSLNSFTEAFF. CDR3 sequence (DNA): TGTGCCAGCAGCCTTAATTCGTTCACTGAAGCTTTCTTT.